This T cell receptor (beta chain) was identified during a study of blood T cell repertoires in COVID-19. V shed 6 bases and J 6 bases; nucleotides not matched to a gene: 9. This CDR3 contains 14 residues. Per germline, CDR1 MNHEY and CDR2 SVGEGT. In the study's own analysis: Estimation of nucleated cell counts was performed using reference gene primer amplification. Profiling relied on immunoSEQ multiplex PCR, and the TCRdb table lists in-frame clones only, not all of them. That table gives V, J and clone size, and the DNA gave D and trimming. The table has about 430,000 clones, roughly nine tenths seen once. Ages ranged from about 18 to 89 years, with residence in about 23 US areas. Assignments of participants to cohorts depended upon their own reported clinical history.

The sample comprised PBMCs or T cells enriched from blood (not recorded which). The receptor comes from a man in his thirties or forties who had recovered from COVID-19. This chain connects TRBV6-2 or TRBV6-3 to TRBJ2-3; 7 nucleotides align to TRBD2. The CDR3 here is CASSPRSAGDTQYF. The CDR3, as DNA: TGTGCCAGCAGCCCCAGGTCAGCGGGGGATACGCAGTATTTT.